Included here is one TCR beta chain sequence, with context. Deep-level running was used for the assay. In the original analysis: As immunoSEQ supplied junction-only sequences (without quality scores), filtering differed. Clones were sequenced by immunoSEQ multiplex PCR, and TCRdb holds only the in-frame ones, with some missing. The V and J calls and the clone size are those of that table, but D and trimming were determined from the DNA. The sample includes fewer than 2.5 million clones, approximately 93% seen only once; the top ten take about 0.38%. The sample is drawn from a study of shared clonotypes between healthy human individuals. Study-level background: The cohort had two women and a few men, ages 18 to 49.

This CDR3 contains 14 residues. Germline CDR1 SNHLY, CDR2 FYNNEI. Trimming left V 4 bases short and J 4 bases short, with 11 bases between. This clonotype was obtained from a man aged 18 to 29 in good health. Some clones in this sample may be carry-over from other donors' samples. The V gene is TRBV2, the J gene TRBJ2-1; possibly TRBD1 for D (6 bases). Sample: naive CD4+ T cells from PBMCs. Subset specified: CD45RA+ positively selected. The CDR3 loop reads CASSGRDMYNEQFF. The CDR3 nucleotides are TGTGCCAGCAGTGGCCGGGACATGTACAATGAGCAGTTCTTC.